These 17 T cell receptor beta chains were sequenced from one sample in a study of ipilimumab plus nivolumab after autologous stem cell transplantation. TCRdb's table, derived via immunoSEQ multiplex PCR, lists solely in-frame clones and lacks some. The repertoire holds 37,000 or so clones, more than 85% seen once, with under 0.9% in the top ten. The material sequenced was PBMCs, taken in a trial of ipilimumab plus nivolumab as post-transplant consolidation. The receptors were gathered from a male donor with multiple myeloma.

The V and J genes are TRBV7-6 and TRBJ2-1; 12 positions agree with TRBD2. Germline V gives CDR1 SGHVS, CDR2 FNYEAQ. The CDR3 is made up of 15 amino acids. The V gene end was trimmed by 5 bases and the J gene end by 7 bases; junction bases not matched to a gene: 6. CDR3 nucleotide sequence: TGTGCCAGCAGCCAACCGGGACTAGCGGGTAATGAGCAGTTCTTC. Its protein product is CASSQPGLAGNEQFF.

The rearrangement joins TRBV21-1 to TRBJ2-5; TRBD1 is taken as the D call from the table, unchecked against the DNA. TRBV21-1 is recorded as a pseudogene. The CDR3 contains 14 residues. The CDR3 protein is CASSKGTGQETQYF. The CDR3 nucleotides are TGTGCCAGCAGCAAAGGGACAGGACAAGAGACCCAGTACTTC.

This clone was counted once. This chain connects TRBV28 to TRBJ1-2, with no clear D. The germline gives CDR1 MDHEN, CDR2 SYDVKM. The length of the CDR3 is 14 residues. Trimming cost V 5 bases and J 2 bases, with 12 bases left between them. In DNA form, the CDR3 reads TGTGCCAGCAGTCCCCGGGGAGGGAACTATGGCTACACCTTC. Its translation: CASSPRGGNYGYTF.

CDR3 sequence (DNA): TGTGCCAGCAGCTTGGTTGGCGGGACCTACAATGAGCAGTTCTTC. Translating it yields CASSLVGGTYNEQFF. The chain links TRBV7-6 to TRBJ2-1; tentative D call: TRBD2 (6 bases). Germline V CDR1 and CDR2: SGHVS, FNYEAQ. V lost 3 bases and J lost 2, with 11 bases in between. CDR3 length: 15 amino acids.

This rearrangement joins TRBV4-1 to TRBJ2-5, with 9 bases lining up with TRBD2. Trimming took 5 bases from V and 5 from J; bases not matched to a gene: 9. Germline V CDR1 and CDR2: MGHRA, YSYEKL. The CDR3 runs to 15 residues. CDR3 coding DNA: TGCGCCAGCAGCGACCGAGCGGGGGGCCTGGAGACCCAGTACTTC. Translating gives CASSDRAGGLETQYF.

This sequence joins TRBV7-2 and TRBJ1-2; 8 nucleotides align to TRBD1. Germline CDR1 is SGHTA and CDR2 is FQGNSA. This CDR3 contains 13 residues. V was pared by 5 bases and J by 7 bases, with 6 bases of the junction left unmatched. This chain's CDR3 is CASSLGQESGYTF. The CDR3 coding sequence is TGTGCCAGCAGCCTGGGACAGGAGAGTGGCTACACCTTC.

The genes are TRBV28 and TRBJ1-2; the match to TRBD1 covers 8 bases. V lost 6 bases to trimming and J lost 2 bases; unmatched junction nucleotides: 11. The CDR3 spans 16 residues. Germline V gene sequence: CDR1 MDHEN, CDR2 SYDVKM. The DNA for the CDR3 is TGTGCCAGCAGGATCACTCCCGGACAGGGAAACTATGGCTACACCTTC. Translated: CASRITPGQGNYGYTF.

The chain links TRBV7-8 to TRBJ2-3; D might be TRBD2 (5 bases). Germline V gene sequence: CDR1 SGHVS, CDR2 FQNEAQ. The V end lost 1 base, the J end lost 5 bases, and 10 bases lay between the germline ends. This CDR3 spans 14 amino acids. CDR3 coding DNA: TGTGCCAGCAGCTTAGGGGGAGAGGAAGATACGCAGTATTTT. Its translation: CASSLGGEEDTQYF.

The V gene is TRBV5-1, the J gene TRBJ2-1; 12 bases align to TRBD2. With 4 bases clipped from V and 3 bases from J, the junction kept 2 bases outside the gene matches. Germline CDR1 SGHRS, CDR2 YFSETQ. This CDR3 has 15 residues. CDR3 residues: CASSQTSGSYNEQFF. In DNA, the CDR3 is TGCGCCAGCAGCCAGACTAGCGGGAGCTACAATGAGCAGTTCTTC.

As DNA, the CDR3 is TGTGCCAGCGTGAAAGGGTTACTCGGCCAAGAGACCCAGTACTTC. Amino acid sequence: CASVKGLLGQETQYF. The chain recombines TRBV7-9 with TRBJ2-5; unclear D gene. With 8 bases removed from V and 1 base from J, the gap between germline ends came to 17 bases. CDR1 is SEHNR, CDR2 FQNEAQ, per germline (reference sequence). The length of the CDR3 is 15 residues.

This sequence joins TRBV5-1 and TRBJ2-1; 9 bases fit TRBD1. CDR3 length: 15 amino acids. Germline CDR1 is SGHRS and CDR2 is YFSETQ. V lost 4 bases, J lost 2 bases, and 4 bases stayed unmatched. The CDR3: CASSAGTGTYNEQFF. The CDR3 nucleotides read TGCGCCAGCAGCGCGGGGACAGGGACCTACAATGAGCAGTTCTTC.

This chain connects TRBV5-1 to TRBJ2-1; TRBD1 is a possible D gene (5 bases). Trimming stripped 3 bases from V and 6 bases from J, with 13 bases between. The CDR3 is made up of 14 amino acids. Germline lookup yields CDR1 SGHRS and CDR2 YFSETQ. CDR3 in DNA: TGCGCCAGCAGCTCAGGGATGTCTGGCAATGAGCAGTTCTTC. It encodes CASSSGMSGNEQFF. Complete variable domain (other parts from reference TRBV5-1 and TRBJ2-1): KAGVTQTPRYLIKTRGQQVTLSCSPISGHRSVSWYQQTPGQGLQFLFEYFSETQRNKGNFPGRFSGRQFSNSRSEMNVSTLELGDSALYLCASSSGMSGNEQFFGPGTRLTVL.

This chain connects TRBV7-9 to TRBJ2-1; 7 bases are a match to TRBD2. This CDR3 comprises 16 residues. Trimming cost V 6 bases and J 2 bases; bases outside gene matches: 10. Germline V gene sequence: CDR1 SEHNR, CDR2 FQNEAQ (reference sequence). The chain's CDR3 is CASSPRGLTAYNEQFF. The CDR3, as DNA: TGTGCCAGCAGTCCGAGGGGACTAACAGCCTACAATGAGCAGTTCTTC.

The rearrangement uses TRBV4-1 and TRBJ1-4; D not resolved. CDR3 length: 15 amino acids. Deletions cut 1 base from V and 7 bases from J, with 13 bases between. CDR1 and CDR2 (germline): MGHRA, YSYEKL. CDR3 sequence (DNA): TGCGCCAGCAGCCAAGGAAGGACGGTGGGTGAAAAACTGTTTTTT. Its protein product is CASSQGRTVGEKLFF.

This chain connects TRBV9 to TRBJ2-7; the D gene is possibly TRBD2 (6 bases). CDR3 length equals 16 residues. The ends were cut back, 2 bases at V and 5 bases at J, with 20 bases in the middle. Germline V CDR1 and CDR2: SGDLS, YYNGEE. DNA of the CDR3: TGTGCCAGCAGCGTTCATACGGGAGCCATCCGAGACGAGCAGTACTTC. It yields the protein CASSVHTGAIRDEQYF.

The chain has TRBV11-2 and TRBJ2-3; no clear D gene. The CDR3 contains 15 residues. Per the germline V gene, CDR1 is SGHAT and CDR2 is FQNNGV. The CDR3 DNA reads TGTGCTTGCCGGTGGCTATCCCTCCCCACAGATACGCAGTATTTT. Protein: CACRWLSLPTDTQYF.

This sequence joins TRBV5-6 and TRBJ2-3, with 9 bases aligning to TRBD2. The CDR3 is 17 amino acids. The V gene's germline CDR1 is SGHDT and CDR2 YYEEEE. The V and J ends lost 0 bases and 3 bases, in that order; junction bases with no gene match: 8. For the CDR3, the DNA is TGTGCCAGCAGCTTGGGGCCGGCAGCGGGAGGAACAGATACGCAGTATTTT. It specifies CASSLGPAAGGTDTQYF.